This T cell receptor (beta chain) was profiled in a study of blood T cell repertoires in COVID-19. TCRdb's copy holds only in-frame clones and misses some; the assay was immunoSEQ multiplex PCR. This sample has fewer than 350,000 clones, with around 90% found just once. Sequencing was done on a sample of peripheral blood. The receptor comes from a man aged 25 to 40 with COVID-19, enrolled during active disease.

The CDR3: CASSPGGQSQPQHF. The CDR3 region has the DNA TGTGCCAGCAGCCCAGGGGGACAGAGTCAGCCCCAGCATTTT. The chain recombines TRBV28 with TRBJ1-5; 7 bases fit TRBD1. There are 14 residues in the CDR3. V lost 6 bases, J lost 6 bases, and 8 bases stayed unmatched. CDR1 MDHEN and CDR2 SYDVKM come from the germline V gene.